This T cell receptor (beta chain) came from a study of T cells expressing NK-cell markers. Study-level information: Sorted CD3+CD56+NKG2C+, CD3+CD56+NKG2C- and CD3+CD56-NKG2C+ T cells supplied TCR beta repertoires. HCMV seropositivity characterized seven of the eight sequenced donors, and seronegativity one. General observations from the study: NKG2C+ dominant clonotype frequencies in several donors were about 1.0-8% of CD8+ T cells. Several of the donors also had these clonotypes leading their CD3+CD56-NKG2C+ fraction.

TCRdb reprocessed the 5' RACE reads and reports one entry per CDR3 protein, with no DNA. This table holds about 150,000 distinct CDR3 sequences. On this clonotype itself: The antigen remains unidentified.

This CDR3 has 14 amino acids. The TCR originated in a woman aged 50 to 60 in good health. J is TRBJ2-1 and V is TRBV12-3 or TRBV12-4; TCRdb outputs TRBD1, but without DNA this stays unchecked. Sequencing used blood T cells: a sorted CD56 or NKG2C T cell subset, CD4+ or CD8+ T cells, or bulk PBMC T cells (not recorded which). The CDR3 spells CASSLTTGWGEQFF.